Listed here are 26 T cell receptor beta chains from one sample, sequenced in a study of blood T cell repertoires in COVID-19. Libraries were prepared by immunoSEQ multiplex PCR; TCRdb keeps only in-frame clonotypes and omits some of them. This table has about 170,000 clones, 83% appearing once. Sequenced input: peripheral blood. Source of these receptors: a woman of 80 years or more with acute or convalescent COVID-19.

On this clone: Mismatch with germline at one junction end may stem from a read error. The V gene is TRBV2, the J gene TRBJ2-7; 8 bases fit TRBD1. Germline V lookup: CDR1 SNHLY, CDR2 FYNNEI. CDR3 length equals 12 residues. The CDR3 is CASSPDRGIGNF. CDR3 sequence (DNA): TGTGCCAGCAGTCCCGACAGGGGTATAGGGAACTTC.

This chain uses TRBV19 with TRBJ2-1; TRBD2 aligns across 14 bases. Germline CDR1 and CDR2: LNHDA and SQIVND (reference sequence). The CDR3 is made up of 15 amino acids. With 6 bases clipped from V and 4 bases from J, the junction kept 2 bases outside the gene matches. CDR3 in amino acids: CASSRLAGGYNEQFF. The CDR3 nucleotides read TGTGCCAGTAGCCGACTAGCGGGGGGGTACAATGAGCAGTTCTTC. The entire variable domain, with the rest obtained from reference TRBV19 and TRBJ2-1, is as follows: DGGITQSPKYLFRKEGQNVTLSCEQNLNHDAMYWYRQDPGQGLRLIYYSQIVNDFQKGDIAEGYSVSREKKESFPLTVTSAQKNPTAFYLCASSRLAGGYNEQFFGPGTRLTVL.

CDR3 amino acids: CSVVLSGTYNEQFF. CDR3 coding DNA: TGCAGCGTTGTATTAAGCGGCACCTACAATGAGCAGTTCTTC. The rearrangement uses TRBV29-1 and TRBJ2-1, with D possibly TRBD2 on 5 matching bases. V lost 4 bases, J lost 2 bases, and 12 bases lay in between. Germline-derived CDR1 and CDR2 are SQVTM and ANQGSEA. The CDR3 runs 14 residues.

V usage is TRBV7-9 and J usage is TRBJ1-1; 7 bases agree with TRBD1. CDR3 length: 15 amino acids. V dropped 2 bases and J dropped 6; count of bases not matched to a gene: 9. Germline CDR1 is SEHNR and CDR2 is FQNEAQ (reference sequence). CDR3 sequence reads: CASSLLTGTTPEAFF. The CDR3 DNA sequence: TGTGCCAGCAGCTTATTGACAGGGACAACACCTGAAGCTTTCTTT.

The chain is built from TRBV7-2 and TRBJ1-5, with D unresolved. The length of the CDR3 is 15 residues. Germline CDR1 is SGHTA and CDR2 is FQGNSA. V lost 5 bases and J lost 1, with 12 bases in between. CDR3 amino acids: CASSGEGGSNQPQHF. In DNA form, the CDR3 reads TGTGCCAGCAGCGGAGAGGGTGGGAGCAATCAGCCCCAGCATTTT.

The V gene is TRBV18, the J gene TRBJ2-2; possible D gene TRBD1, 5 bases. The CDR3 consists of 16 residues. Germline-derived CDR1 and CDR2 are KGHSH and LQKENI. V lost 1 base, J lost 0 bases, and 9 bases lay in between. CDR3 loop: CASSPLAGTNTGELFF. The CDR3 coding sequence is TGTGCCAGCTCACCACTCGCAGGGACGAACACCGGGGAGCTGTTTTTT.

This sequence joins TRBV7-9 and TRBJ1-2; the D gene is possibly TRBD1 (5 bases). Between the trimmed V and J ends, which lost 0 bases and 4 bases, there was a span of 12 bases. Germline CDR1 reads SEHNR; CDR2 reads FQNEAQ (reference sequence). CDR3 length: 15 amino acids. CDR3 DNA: TGTGCCAGCAGCTTAGCGGCGGGACCCGTCTATGGCTACACCTTC. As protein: CASSLAAGPVYGYTF.

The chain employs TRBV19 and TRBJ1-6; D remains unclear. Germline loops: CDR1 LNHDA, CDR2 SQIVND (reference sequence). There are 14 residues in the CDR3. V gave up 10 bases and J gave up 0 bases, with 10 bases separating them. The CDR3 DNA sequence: TGTGCCACCGCCACGAGCTCCTATAATTCACCCCTCCACTTT. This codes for CATATSSYNSPLHF.

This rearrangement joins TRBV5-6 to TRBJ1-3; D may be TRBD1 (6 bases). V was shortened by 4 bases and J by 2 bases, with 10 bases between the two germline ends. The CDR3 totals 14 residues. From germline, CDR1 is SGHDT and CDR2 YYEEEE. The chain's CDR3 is CASSPRGPGNTIYF. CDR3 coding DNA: TGTGCCAGCAGCCCCAGGGGCCCTGGAAACACCATATATTTT.

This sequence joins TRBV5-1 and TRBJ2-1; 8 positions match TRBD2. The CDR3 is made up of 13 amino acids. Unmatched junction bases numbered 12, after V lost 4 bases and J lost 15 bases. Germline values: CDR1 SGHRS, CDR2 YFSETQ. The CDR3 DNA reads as TGCGCCAGCAGCCCGGGACCAGCGGGGGATCTGTTCTTC. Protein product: CASSPGPAGDLFF.

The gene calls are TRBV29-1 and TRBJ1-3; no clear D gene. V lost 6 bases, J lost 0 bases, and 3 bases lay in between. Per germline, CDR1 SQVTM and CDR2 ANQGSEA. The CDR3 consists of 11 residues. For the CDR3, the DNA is TGCAGCGTCCACTCTGGAAACACCATATATTTT. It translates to CSVHSGNTIYF.

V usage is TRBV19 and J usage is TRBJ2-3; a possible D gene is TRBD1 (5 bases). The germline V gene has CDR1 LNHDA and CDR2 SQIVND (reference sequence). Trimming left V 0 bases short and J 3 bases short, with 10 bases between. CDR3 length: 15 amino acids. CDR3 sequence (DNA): TGTGCCAGTAGTATAGAAGGGGTTTGGACAGATACGCAGTATTTT. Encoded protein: CASSIEGVWTDTQYF.

The CDR3 coding sequence is TGTGCCAGCAGTGAAGCGGGCCATACTTCCTACGAGCAGTACTTC. Translated, it gives CASSEAGHTSYEQYF. The chain joins TRBV6-1 to TRBJ2-7; D is ambiguous. Trimming left V 0 bases short and J 1 base short, with 10 bases between. This CDR3 region has 15 residues. CDR1 and CDR2 from the germline V gene are MNHNS and SASEGT.

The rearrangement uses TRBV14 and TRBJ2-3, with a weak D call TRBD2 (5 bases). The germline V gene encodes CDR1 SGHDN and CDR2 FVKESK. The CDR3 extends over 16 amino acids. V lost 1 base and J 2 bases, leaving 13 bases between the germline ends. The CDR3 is CASSQVLGVNTDTQYF. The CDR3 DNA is TGTGCCAGCAGCCAAGTCCTCGGGGTAAACACAGATACGCAGTATTTT.

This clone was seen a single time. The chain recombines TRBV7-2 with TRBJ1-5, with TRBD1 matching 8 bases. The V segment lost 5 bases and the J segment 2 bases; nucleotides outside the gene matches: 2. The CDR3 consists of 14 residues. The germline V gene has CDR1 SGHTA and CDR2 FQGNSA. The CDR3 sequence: CASSQTGGNQPQHF. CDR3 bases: TGTGCCAGCAGCCAGACAGGGGGCAATCAGCCCCAGCATTTT.

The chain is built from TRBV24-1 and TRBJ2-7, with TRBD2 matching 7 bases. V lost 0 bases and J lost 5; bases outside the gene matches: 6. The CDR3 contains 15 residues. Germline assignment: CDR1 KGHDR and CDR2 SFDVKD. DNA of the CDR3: TGTGCCACCAGTGATTTGGGGGGGGGTCCCCACGAGCAGTACTTC. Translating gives CATSDLGGGPHEQYF.

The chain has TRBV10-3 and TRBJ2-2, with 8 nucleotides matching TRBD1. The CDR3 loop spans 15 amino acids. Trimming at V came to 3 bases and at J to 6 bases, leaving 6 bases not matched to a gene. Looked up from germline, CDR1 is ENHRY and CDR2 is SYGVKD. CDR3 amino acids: CAISDPDRGPGELFF. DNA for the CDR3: TGTGCCATCAGTGATCCCGACAGGGGACCCGGGGAGCTGTTTTTT.

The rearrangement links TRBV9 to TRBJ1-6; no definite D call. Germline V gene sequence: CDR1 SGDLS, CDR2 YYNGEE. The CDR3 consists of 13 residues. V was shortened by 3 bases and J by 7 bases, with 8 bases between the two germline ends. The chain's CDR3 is CASSDSLNSPLHF. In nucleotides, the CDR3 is TGTGCCAGCAGCGACAGCCTAAATTCACCCCTCCACTTT. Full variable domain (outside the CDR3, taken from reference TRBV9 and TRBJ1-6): DSGVTQTPKHLITATGQRVTLRCSPRSGDLSVYWYQQSLDQGLQFLIQYYNGEERAKGNILERFSAQQFPDLHSELNLSSLELGDSALYFCASSDSLNSPLHFGNGTRLTVT.

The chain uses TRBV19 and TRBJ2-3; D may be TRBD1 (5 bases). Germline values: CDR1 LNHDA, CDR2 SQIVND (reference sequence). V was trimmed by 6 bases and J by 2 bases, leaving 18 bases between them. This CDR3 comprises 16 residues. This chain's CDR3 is CASSDPAGPSTDTQYF. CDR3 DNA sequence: TGTGCCAGTAGCGACCCGGCAGGGCCATCCACAGATACGCAGTATTTT.

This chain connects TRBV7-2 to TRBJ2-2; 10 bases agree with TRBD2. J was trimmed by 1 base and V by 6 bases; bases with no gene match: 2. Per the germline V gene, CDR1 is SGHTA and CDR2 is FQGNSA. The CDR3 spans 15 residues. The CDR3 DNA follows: TGTGCCAGCAGGCTAGCGGGGGTGAACACCGGGGAGCTGTTTTTT. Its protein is CASRLAGVNTGELFF.

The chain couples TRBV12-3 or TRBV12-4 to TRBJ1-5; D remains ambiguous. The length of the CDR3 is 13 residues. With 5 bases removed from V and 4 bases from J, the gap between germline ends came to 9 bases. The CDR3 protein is CASSLDSNQPQHF. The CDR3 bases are TGTGCCAGCAGTCTAGATAGTAATCAGCCCCAGCATTTT.

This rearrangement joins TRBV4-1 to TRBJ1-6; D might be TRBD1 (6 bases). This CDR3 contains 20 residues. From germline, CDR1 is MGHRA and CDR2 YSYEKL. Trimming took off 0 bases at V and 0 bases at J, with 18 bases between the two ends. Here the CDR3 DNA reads TGCGCCAGCAGCCAAGACAGATCAACCCAGGGGAGCTCCTATAATTCACCCCTCCACTTT. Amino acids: CASSQDRSTQGSSYNSPLHF.

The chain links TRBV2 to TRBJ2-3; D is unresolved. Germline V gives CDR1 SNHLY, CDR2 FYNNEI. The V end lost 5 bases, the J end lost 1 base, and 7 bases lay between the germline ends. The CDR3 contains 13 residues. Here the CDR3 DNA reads TGTGCCAGCAGTAACTATCGCACAGATACGCAGTATTTT. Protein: CASSNYRTDTQYF.

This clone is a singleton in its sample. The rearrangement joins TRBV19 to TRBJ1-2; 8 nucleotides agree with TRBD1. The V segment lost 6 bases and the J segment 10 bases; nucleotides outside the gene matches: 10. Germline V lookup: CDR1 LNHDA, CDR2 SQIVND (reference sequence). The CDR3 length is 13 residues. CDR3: CASSSDRESFYTF. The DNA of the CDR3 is TGTGCCAGTAGCTCGGACAGGGAAAGTTTCTACACCTTC.

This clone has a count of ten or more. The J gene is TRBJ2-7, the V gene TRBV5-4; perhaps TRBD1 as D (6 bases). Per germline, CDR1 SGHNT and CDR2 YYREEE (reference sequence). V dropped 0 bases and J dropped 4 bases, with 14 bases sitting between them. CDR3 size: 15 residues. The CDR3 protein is CASSLVTGRGYEQYF. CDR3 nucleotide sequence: TGTGCCAGCAGCTTGGTAACTGGCAGGGGATACGAGCAGTACTTC. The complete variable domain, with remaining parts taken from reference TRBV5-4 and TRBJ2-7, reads ETGVTQSPTHLIKTRGQQVTLRCSSQSGHNTVSWYQQALGQGPQFIFQYYREEENGRGNFPPRFSGLQFPNYSSELNVNALELDDSALYLCASSLVTGRGYEQYFGPGTRLTVT.

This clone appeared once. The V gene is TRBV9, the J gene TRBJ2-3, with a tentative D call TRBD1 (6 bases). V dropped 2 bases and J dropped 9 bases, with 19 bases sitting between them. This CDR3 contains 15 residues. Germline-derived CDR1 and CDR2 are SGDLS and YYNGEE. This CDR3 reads CASSVSGTPALTQYF. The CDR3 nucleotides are TGTGCCAGCAGCGTGTCCGGGACACCAGCCCTCACGCAGTATTTT. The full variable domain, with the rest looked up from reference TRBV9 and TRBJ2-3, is DSGVTQTPKHLITATGQRVTLRCSPRSGDLSVYWYQQSLDQGLQFLIQYYNGEERAKGNILERFSAQQFPDLHSELNLSSLELGDSALYFCASSVSGTPALTQYFGPGTRLTVL.